These 8 T cell receptor beta chains were sequenced from one sample in a study of Ad26.COV2.S vaccination and SARS-CoV-2 variants. Treatment in this sample: about 20 received Ad26.COV2.S at low or high dose, single or two shots; several received placebo; per-sample allocation not given. It was on day 63 after the first vaccine or placebo injection that samples were taken. TCRdb keeps only in-frame clones here, not all; method: immunoSEQ multiplex PCR. The sample carries about 350,000 clones, roughly 81% recorded once. Source: peripheral blood, taken in a trial of Ad26.COV2.S vaccine versus placebo. The receptors stem from a person aged 18-60 years who received the Ad26.COV2.S COVID-19 vaccine or a placebo.

This CDR3 is CASSTRTSVDIQYF. Written as DNA, the CDR3 is TGTGCCAGCAGCACAAGGACTAGCGTAGACATTCAGTACTTC. The rearrangement uses TRBV7-2 and TRBJ2-4; 9 nucleotides line up with TRBD2. The CDR3 consists of 14 residues. With V trimmed by 5 bases and J by 8 bases, 7 bases remained unmatched. Per germline, CDR1 SGHTA and CDR2 FQGNSA.

The chain couples TRBV14 to TRBJ1-1; no definite D call. The CDR3 totals 13 residues. Trimming shortened V by 5 bases and J by 2 bases, and 9 bases separated the two germline ends. CDR1 is SGHDN and CDR2 is FVKESK in the germline V gene. CDR3 protein: CASSSTGNTEAFF. DNA for the CDR3: TGTGCCAGCAGCTCAACGGGTAACACTGAAGCTTTCTTT.

This chain uses TRBV5-4 with TRBJ1-1; the D is unclear. Looked up from germline, CDR1 is SGHNT and CDR2 is YYREEE (reference sequence). This CDR3 is 13 amino acids long. Trimming cost V 2 bases and J 1 base, with 6 bases left between them. CDR3 DNA: TGTGCCAGCAGCTTTGGCCAGAACACTGAAGCTTTCTTT. Amino acids: CASSFGQNTEAFF.

The chain couples TRBV18 to TRBJ1-2, with no clear D. Deletions cut 0 bases from V and 1 base from J, with 9 bases between. CDR3 length: 15 amino acids. Germline V gene data show CDR1 as KGHSH and CDR2 as LQKENI. The CDR3 protein is CASSPPTVLNYGYTF. CDR3 bases: TGTGCCAGCTCACCACCGACCGTCCTTAACTATGGCTACACCTTC.

The genes are TRBV9 and TRBJ1-2; D gene unclear. Germline V gives CDR1 SGDLS, CDR2 YYNGEE. CDR3 size: 12 residues. V lost 2 bases and J 4 bases, leaving 6 bases between the germline ends. CDR3 residues: CASSVGPYGYTF. The CDR3 nucleotides read TGTGCCAGCAGCGTCGGACCCTATGGCTACACCTTC.

This chain joins TRBV4-1 and TRBJ2-3, with D possibly TRBD2 on 6 matching bases. Trimming took 0 bases from V and 0 from J, leaving 16 bases between them. There are 18 residues in the CDR3. The germline CDR1 and CDR2 sequences are MGHRA and YSYEKL. The CDR3 DNA sequence: TGCGCCAGCAGCCAAGACTCACATCTAGCGACTAGCACAGATACGCAGTATTTT. Translating gives CASSQDSHLATSTDTQYF.

The V and J genes are TRBV30 and TRBJ1-2; no firm D call. Germline V gene lookup returns CDR1 GTSNPN and CDR2 SVGIG (reference sequence). The CDR3 has 14 residues. Trimming left V 0 bases short and J 0 bases short, with 8 bases between. The CDR3, as DNA: TGTGCCTGGAGTGTGACCGCCGCTAACTATGGCTACACCTTC. Its translation: CAWSVTAANYGYTF.

This clone was seen only a few times. This chain links TRBV5-1 with TRBJ2-7, with D possibly called TRBD1 or TRBD2 (5 bases each). The CDR3 consists of 15 residues. CDR1 SGHRS and CDR2 YFSETQ come from the germline V gene. The V end lost 2 bases, the J end lost 4 bases, and 16 bases lay between the germline ends. The CDR3 sequence: CASSFRDGGGYEQYF. The CDR3 coding sequence is TGCGCCAGCAGCTTCCGGGACGGCGGTGGTTACGAGCAGTACTTC.